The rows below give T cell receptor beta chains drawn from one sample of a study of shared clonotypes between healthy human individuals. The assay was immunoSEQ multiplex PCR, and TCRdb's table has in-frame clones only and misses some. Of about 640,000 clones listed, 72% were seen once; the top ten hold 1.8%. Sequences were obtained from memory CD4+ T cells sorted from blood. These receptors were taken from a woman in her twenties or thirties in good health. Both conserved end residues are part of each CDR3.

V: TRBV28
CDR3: CASSSPLAGQETQYF

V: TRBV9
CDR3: CASSVGLAGDEVFYEQYF

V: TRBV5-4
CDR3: CASSQGGSGNTIYF

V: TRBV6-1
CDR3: CASSVGQLLDEQYF

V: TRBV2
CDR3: CASSEAPVKLFF

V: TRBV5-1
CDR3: CASSWPSPYNEQFF

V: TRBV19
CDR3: CASSTRGTPDYSNQPQHF

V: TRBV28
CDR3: CASSLMSAGLDTIYF

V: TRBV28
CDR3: CASKGRGAVHTQYF

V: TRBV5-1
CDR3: CASDRTGVTDTQYF

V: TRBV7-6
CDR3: CASSLSPGLAYGYNEQFF

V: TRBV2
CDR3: CASTLTTNTGELFF

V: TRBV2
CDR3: CASSNTNEQFF

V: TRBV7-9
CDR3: CASSWGTGSVQETQYF

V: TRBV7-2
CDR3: CASSLLGAKNIQYF

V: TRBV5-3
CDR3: CARSYEGDNEQFF

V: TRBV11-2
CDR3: CASSLSLALAKNIQYF

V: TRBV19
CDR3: CASRDGTSDIYEQYF

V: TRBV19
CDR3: CASSMPPGGAKNIQYF

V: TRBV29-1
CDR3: CSVRGGIFYGYTF

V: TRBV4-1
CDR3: CASSPRGTSPMSYNEQFF

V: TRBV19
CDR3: CASTRGTTNEKLFF

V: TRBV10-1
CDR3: CASSEFGGSGNTIYF

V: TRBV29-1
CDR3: CSVDTIRLNGYTF

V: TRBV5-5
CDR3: CASSPKGTGQPQHF

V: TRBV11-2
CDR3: CASIRLVGELFF

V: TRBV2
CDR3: CASSEFGAAGNEKLFF

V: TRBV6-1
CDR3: CASTEHLNTGELFF

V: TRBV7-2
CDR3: CASSTFYRGETQYF

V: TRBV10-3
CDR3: CAISESTGYTGELFF

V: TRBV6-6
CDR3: CASSYSTGTQETQYF

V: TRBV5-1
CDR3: CASSLGGPISNQPQHF

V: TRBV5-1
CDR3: CATTSGRKDLDTQYF

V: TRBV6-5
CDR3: CASRGLGGGYTF

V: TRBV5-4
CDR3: CASSFGGGSSYNEQFF

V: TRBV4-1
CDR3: CASSQAAAQGYEQYF

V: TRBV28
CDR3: CASSFQGDYGYTF

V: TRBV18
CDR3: CASSPRTDNGELFF

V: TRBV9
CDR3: CASNRDSSYEQYF

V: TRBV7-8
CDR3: CASSLGQGGGYTF

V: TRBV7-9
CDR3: CADREMGETQYF

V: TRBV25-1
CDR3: CAGSSDQETQYF

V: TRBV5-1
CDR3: CASSPGSQETQYF

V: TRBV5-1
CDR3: CASSFETGGLYEQYF

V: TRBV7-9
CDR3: CASNPGTQTYEQYF

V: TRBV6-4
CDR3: CASRGSGPEAFF

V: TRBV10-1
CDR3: CASSENSNTNYGYTF

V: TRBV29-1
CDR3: CSVRRDPRSSNQPQHF

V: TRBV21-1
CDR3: CASSRGGSSNEQYF

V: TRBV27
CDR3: CASSDRTGIRNQPQHF

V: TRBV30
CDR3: CAWSVQQAWEQYF

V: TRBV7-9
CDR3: CASSPGQGLAGELFF

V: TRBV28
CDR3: CASSRGGQGFYEQYF

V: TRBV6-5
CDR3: CASSWTGGTGEKLFF

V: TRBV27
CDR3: CASSSGLAPYEQYF